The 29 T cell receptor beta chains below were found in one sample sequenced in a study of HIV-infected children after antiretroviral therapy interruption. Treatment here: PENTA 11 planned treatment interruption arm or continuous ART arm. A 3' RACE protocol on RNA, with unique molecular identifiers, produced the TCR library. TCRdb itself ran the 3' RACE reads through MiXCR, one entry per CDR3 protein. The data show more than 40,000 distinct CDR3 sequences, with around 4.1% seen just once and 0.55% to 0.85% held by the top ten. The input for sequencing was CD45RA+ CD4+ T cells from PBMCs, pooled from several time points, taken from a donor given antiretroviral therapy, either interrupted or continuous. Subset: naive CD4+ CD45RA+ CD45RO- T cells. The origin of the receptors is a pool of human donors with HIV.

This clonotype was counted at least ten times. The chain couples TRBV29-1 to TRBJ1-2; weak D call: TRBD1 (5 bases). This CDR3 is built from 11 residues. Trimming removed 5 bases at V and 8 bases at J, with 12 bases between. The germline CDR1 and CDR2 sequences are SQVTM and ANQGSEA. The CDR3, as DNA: TGCAGCGTTTACGGGGGACGGGGCTACACCTTC. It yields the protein CSVYGGRGYTF.

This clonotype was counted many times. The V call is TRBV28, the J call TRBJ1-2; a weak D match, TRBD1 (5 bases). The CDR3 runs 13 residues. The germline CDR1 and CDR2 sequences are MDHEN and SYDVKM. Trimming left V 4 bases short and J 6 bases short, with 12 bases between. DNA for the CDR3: TGTGCCAGCAGTTGGAGTTGGGACGATGGCTACACCTTC. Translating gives CASSWSWDDGYTF.

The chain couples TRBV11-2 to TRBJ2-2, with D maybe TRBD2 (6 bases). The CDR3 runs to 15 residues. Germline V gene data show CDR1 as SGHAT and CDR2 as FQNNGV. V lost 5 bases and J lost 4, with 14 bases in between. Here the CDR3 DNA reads TGTGCCAGCAGCCTCAATTCCGGGGGCACCGGGGAGCTGTTTTTT. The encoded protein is CASSLNSGGTGELFF.

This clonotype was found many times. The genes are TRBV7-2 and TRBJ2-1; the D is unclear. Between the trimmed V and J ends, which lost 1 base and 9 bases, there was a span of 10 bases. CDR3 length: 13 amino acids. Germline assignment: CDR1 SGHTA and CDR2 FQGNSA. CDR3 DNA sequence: TGTGCCAGCAGCTTAGAGGTCGGGTTTGAGCAGTTCTTC. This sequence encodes CASSLEVGFEQFF.

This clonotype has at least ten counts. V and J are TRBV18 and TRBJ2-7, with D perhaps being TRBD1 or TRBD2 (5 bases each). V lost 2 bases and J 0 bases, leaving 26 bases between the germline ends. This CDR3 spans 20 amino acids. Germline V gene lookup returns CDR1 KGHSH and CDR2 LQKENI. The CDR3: CASSPSQGRADSGTSYEQYF. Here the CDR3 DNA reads TGTGCCAGCTCACCAAGTCAAGGTCGAGCAGACAGTGGGACCTCCTACGAGCAGTACTTC.

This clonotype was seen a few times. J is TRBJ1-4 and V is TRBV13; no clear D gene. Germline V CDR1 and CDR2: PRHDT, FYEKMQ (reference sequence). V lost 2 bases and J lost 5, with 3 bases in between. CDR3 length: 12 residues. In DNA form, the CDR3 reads TGTGCCAGCAGCTTACCCAATGAAAAACTGTTTTTT. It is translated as CASSLPNEKLFF.

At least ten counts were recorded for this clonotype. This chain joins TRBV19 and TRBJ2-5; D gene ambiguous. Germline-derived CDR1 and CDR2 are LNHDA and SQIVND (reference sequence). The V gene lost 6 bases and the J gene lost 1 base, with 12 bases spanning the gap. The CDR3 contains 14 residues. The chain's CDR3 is CASSSGRGQETQYF. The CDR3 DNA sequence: TGTGCCAGTAGCTCCGGGCGAGGCCAAGAGACCCAGTACTTC. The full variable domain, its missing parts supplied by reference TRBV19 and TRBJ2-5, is DGGITQSPKYLFRKEGQNVTLSCEQNLNHDAMYWYRQDPGQGLRLIYYSQIVNDFQKGDIAEGYSVSREKKESFPLTVTSAQKNPTAFYLCASSSGRGQETQYFGPGTRLLVL.

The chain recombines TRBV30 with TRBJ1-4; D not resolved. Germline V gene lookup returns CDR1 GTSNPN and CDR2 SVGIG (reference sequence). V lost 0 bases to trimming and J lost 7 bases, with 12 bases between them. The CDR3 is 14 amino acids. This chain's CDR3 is CAWSVQSVGEKLFF. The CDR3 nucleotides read TGTGCCTGGAGTGTACAATCGGTTGGTGAAAAACTGTTTTTT.

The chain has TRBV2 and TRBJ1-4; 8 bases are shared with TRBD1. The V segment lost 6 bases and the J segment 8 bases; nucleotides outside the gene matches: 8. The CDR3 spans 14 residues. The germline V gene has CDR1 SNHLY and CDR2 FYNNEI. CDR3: CASRADRGREKLFF. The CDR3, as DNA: TGTGCCAGCAGGGCCGACAGGGGCCGCGAAAAACTGTTTTTT.

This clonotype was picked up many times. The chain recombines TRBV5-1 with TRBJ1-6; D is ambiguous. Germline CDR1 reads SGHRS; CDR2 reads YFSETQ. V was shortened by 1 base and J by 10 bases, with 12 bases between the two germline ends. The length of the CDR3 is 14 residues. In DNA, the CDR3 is TGCGCCAGCAGCTTGCCCTGGGCAAACTCACCCCTCCACTTT. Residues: CASSLPWANSPLHF.

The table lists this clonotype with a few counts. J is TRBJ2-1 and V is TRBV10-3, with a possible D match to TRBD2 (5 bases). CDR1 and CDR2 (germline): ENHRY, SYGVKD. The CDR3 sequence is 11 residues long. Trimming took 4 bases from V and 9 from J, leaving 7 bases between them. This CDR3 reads CAISARGEQFF. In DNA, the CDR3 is TGTGCCATCAGTGCCCGGGGTGAGCAGTTCTTC.

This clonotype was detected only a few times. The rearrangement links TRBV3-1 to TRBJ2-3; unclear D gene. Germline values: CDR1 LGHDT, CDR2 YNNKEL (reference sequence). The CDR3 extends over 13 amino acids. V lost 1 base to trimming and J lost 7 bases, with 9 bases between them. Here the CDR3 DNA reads TGTGCCAGCAGCCAAGTCCCAGGAAATACGCAGTATTTT. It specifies CASSQVPGNTQYF.

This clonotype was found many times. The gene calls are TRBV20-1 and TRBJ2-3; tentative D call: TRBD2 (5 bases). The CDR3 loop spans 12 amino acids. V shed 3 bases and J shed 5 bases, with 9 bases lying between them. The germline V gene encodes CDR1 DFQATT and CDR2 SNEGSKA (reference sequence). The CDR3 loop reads CSASGVGDTQYF. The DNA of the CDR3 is TGCAGTGCTAGCGGGGTTGGAGATACGCAGTATTTT.

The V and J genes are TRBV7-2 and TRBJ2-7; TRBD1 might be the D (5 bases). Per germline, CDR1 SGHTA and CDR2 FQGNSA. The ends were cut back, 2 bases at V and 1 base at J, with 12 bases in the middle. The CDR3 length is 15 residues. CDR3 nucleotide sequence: TGTGCCAGCAGCTTAAGTTCGGACAAGTCCTACGAGCAGTACTTC. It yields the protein CASSLSSDKSYEQYF.

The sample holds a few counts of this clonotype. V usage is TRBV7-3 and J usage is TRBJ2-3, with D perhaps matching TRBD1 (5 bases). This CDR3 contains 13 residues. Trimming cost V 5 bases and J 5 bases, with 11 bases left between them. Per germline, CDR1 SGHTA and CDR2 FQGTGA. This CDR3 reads CASSPDRQDTQYF. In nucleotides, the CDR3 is TGTGCCAGCAGCCCCGACAGACAAGATACGCAGTATTTT.

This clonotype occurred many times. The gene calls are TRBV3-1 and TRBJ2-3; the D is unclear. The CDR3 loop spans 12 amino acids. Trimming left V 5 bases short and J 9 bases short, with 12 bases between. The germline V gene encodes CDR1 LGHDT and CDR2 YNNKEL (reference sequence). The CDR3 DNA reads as TGTGCCAGCAGCGTCAAGGAAGGCACGCAGTATTTT. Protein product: CASSVKEGTQYF.

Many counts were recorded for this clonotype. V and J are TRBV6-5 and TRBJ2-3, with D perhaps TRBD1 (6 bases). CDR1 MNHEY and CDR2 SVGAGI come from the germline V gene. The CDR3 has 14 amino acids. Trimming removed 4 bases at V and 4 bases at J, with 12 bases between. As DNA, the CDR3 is TGTGCCAGCAGTTCGACCCAGGGGTCAGATACGCAGTATTTT. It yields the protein CASSSTQGSDTQYF.

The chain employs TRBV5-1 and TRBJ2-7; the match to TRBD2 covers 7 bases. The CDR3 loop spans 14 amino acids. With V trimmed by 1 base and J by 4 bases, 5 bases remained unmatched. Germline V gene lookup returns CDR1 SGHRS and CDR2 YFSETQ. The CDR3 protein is CASSLRAGEYEQYF. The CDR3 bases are TGCGCCAGCAGCTTGAGGGCGGGAGAATACGAGCAGTACTTC.

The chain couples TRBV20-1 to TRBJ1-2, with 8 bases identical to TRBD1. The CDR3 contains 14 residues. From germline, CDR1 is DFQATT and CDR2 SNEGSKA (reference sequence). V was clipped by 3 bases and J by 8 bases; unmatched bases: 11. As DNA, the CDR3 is TGCAGTGCTAGCACCCCAGGGGGCTCGACGGGCTACACCTTC. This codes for CSASTPGGSTGYTF.

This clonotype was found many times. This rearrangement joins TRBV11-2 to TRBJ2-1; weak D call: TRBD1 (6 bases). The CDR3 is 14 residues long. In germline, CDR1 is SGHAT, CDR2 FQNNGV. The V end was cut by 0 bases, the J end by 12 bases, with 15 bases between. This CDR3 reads CASSLDRTAYGQFF. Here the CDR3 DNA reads TGTGCCAGCAGCTTAGATAGGACAGCCTATGGGCAGTTCTTC.

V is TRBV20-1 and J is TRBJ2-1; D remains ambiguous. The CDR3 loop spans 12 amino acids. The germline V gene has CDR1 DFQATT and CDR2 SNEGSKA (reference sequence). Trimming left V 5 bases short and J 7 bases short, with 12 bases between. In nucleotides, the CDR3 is TGCAGTGCTCCCGTGAATGGGAATGAGCAGTTCTTC. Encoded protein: CSAPVNGNEQFF.

Here the CDR3 DNA reads TGTGCCACCAGTGAGTCCTACAATGAGCAGTTCTTC. It encodes CATSESYNEQFF. The chain carries TRBV24-1 and TRBJ2-1; D is unresolved. Germline V gene sequence: CDR1 KGHDR, CDR2 SFDVKD. With 4 bases removed from V and 1 base from J, the gap between germline ends came to 1 base. The length of the CDR3 is 12 residues.

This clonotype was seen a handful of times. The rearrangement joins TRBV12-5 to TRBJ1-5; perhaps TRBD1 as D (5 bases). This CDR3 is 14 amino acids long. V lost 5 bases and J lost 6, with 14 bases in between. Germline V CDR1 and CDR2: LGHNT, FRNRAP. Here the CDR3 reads CASGQGGGTQPQHF. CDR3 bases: TGTGCTAGTGGTCAAGGAGGAGGGACTCAGCCCCAGCATTTT.

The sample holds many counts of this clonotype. This CDR3 reads CASSPMTSGQETQYF. The CDR3 region has the DNA TGTGCCAGCAGCCCGATGACTAGCGGGCAAGAGACCCAGTACTTC. The J gene is TRBJ2-5, the V gene TRBV7-2; the match to TRBD2 covers 10 bases. Per the germline V gene, CDR1 is SGHTA and CDR2 is FQGNSA. J lost 2 bases, V lost 5 bases, and 5 bases had no gene match. The CDR3 contains 15 residues.

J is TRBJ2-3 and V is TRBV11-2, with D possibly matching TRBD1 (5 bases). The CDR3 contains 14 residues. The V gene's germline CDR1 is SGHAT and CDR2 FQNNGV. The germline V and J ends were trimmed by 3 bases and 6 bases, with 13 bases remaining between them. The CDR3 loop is CASSFGQGYDTQYF. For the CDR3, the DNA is TGTGCCAGCAGCTTCGGGCAGGGTTACGATACGCAGTATTTT.

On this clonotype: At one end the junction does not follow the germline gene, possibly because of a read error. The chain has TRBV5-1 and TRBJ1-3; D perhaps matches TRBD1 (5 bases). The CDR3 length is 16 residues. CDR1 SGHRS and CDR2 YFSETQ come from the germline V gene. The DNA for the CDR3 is TGCGCCAACAGCTTGGGGGACGGAAGCTCTGGAAACACCATATATTTT. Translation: CANSLGDGSSGNTIYF.

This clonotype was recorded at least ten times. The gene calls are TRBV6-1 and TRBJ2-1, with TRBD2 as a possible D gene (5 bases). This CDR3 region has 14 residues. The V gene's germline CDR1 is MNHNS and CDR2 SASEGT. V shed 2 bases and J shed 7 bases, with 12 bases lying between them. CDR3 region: CASSERVRENEQFF. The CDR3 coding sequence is TGTGCCAGCAGTGAACGCGTGAGGGAGAATGAGCAGTTCTTC.

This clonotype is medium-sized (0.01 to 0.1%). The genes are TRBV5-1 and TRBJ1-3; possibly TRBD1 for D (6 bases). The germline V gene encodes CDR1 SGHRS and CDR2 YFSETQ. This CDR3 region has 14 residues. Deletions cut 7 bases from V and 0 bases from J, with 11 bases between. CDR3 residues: CASRDKSSGNTIYF. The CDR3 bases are TGCGCCAGCCGGGACAAGAGCTCTGGAAACACCATATATTTT.

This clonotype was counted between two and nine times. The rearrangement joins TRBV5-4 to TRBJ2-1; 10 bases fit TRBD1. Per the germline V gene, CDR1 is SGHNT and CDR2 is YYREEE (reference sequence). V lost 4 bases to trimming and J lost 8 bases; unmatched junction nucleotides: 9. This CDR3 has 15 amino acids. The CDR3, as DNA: TGTGCCAGCAGCCCGGGACAGGGGTTCATCGATGAGCAGTTCTTC. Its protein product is CASSPGQGFIDEQFF.